These 2 T cell receptor beta chains share one sample of origin, sequenced in a study of T cells in women clearing cervical HPV infection (dated by TCRdb to 2016 to 2018). Libraries came from the immunoSEQ multiplex PCR assay. TCRdb retrieved this table from immuneACCESS and kept in-frame rearrangements only. Not all clones are present; in checked studies, unresolved V genes account for under half, and no reason is known for the remainder. The table for this sample shows 30,000 to 45,000 clones. 6.4% of the sample belongs to the ten largest clones. Sequencing input: blood buffy coat. The receptors stem from a woman aged 18 to 75 with a cervical HPV16 infection that either progressed to CIN3+ or cleared (not recorded which).

A remark on this clone: The CDR3 is cut off 3 residues early in the read; its end comes from the germline J gene. The chain carries TRBV12-3 or TRBV12-4 and TRBJ2-7; D remains ambiguous. This CDR3 is built from 13 residues. V was shortened by 4 bases and J by 3 bases, with 10 bases between the two germline ends. The part of the CDR3 DNA that was read is TGTGCCAGCAGTTCCCCCCCAGTCTACGAG. This codes for CASSSPPVYE. The CDR3 in full is CASSSPPVYEQYF.

As to this clone: The read terminates 3 residues ahead of where the CDR3 ends, so the germline J gene completes it. The chain links TRBV20-1 to TRBJ2-3; 8 nucleotides align to TRBD2. The trim removed 7 bases at V and 2 bases at J, leaving 11 bases unmatched. In germline, CDR1 is DFQATT, CDR2 SNEGSKA (reference sequence). This CDR3 region has 15 residues. CDR3: CSGVSGTLLTDTQYF. CDR3 bases read: TGCAGTGGGGTTAGCGGGACACTTCTCACAGATACG.